This T cell receptor (beta chain) was observed in a study of Ad26.COV2.S vaccination and SARS-CoV-2 variants. Study-wide background: This donor came from the COV1001 trial of Ad26.COV2.S. The authors gave Ad26.COV2.S intramuscularly, either once or twice 56 days apart.

Method: immunoSEQ multiplex PCR; TCRdb's copy keeps in-frame clones and lacks some. The data contain roughly 700,000 clones, roughly nine tenths of them singletons. The sample's treatment: some 20 received Ad26.COV2.S at low or high dose, single or two shots; roughly five received placebo; per-sample allocation not given. The samples were gathered on day 63 after the first injection of vaccine or placebo. Built on an Ad26 vector, the vaccine expressed Wuhan-strain SARS-CoV-2 spike. The V end was cut by 2 bases, the J end by 3 bases, with 8 bases between. Germline V gene sequence: CDR1 LGHNA, CDR2 YSLEER. This CDR3 comprises 13 residues.

The sequences come from peripheral blood, collected in a trial of Ad26.COV2.S vaccine versus placebo. The sequence was obtained from a person between 18 and 60 years old who received the Ad26.COV2.S COVID-19 vaccine or a placebo. The chain carries TRBV4-3 and TRBJ2-7; unclear D gene. The CDR3 nucleotides are TGCGCCAGCAGCCAATCGGACGGCTACGAGCAGTACTTC. This codes for CASSQSDGYEQYF.